This passage covers 17 T cell receptor beta chains from one sample sequenced in a study of CD8+ T cells in alopecia areata. cDNA prepared by RNA extraction and subsequent reverse transcription served as the template for sequencing. The protocol was immunoSEQ multiplex PCR, while the TCRdb copy is restricted to in-frame clones and leaves out a portion. Among about 110,000 clones listed, approximately 63% were seen once. Source material: CD8+ T cells sorted from blood. The receptors originated from a human donor in good health.

The CDR3 bases are TGTGCCAGCAGCCACCGGGACAGGGGGCACGAGCAGTACTTC. This gives the protein CASSHRDRGHEQYF. V usage is TRBV7-9 and J usage is TRBJ2-7; 12 positions match TRBD1. The CDR3 sequence is 14 residues long. Germline-derived CDR1 and CDR2 are SEHNR and FQNEAQ (reference sequence). Trimming took 5 bases from V and 5 from J; bases not matched to a gene: 4.

This clone has more than one count but fewer than ten. This chain uses TRBV28 with TRBJ2-1; D is ambiguous. The ends were cut back, 1 base at V and 4 bases at J, with 14 bases in the middle. CDR3 length: 16 residues. CDR1 is MDHEN, CDR2 SYDVKM, per germline. Here the CDR3 reads CASSLSSLFLYNEQFF. CDR3 coding DNA: TGTGCCAGCAGTTTATCGTCGCTTTTCCTGTACAATGAGCAGTTCTTC.

This clone appeared many times. Distinct nucleotide sequences in the sample also encode this CDR3. The rearrangement links TRBV7-9 to TRBJ1-5; D is uncertain. CDR3 length equals 14 residues. V was shortened by 1 base and J by 3 bases, with 7 bases between the two germline ends. Germline loops: CDR1 SEHNR, CDR2 FQNEAQ (reference sequence). CDR3 bases: TGTGCCAGCAGCTTAGGCCAGTCCAATCAGCCCCAGCATTTT. It encodes CASSLGQSNQPQHF.

The rearrangement links TRBV2 to TRBJ1-1; the match to TRBD1 covers 7 bases. J was trimmed by 5 bases and V by 11 bases; bases with no gene match: 8. The CDR3 is 12 residues long. In germline, CDR1 is SNHLY, CDR2 FYNNEI. Here the CDR3 reads CASQGVQTEAFF. The CDR3 region has the DNA TGTGCCTCTCAGGGGGTCCAGACTGAAGCTTTCTTT.

This clone was seen more than once but under ten times. V gene TRBV29-1 combines with J gene TRBJ2-6; no firm D call. This CDR3 has 12 residues. Deletions cut 6 bases from V and 0 bases from J, with 3 bases between. Germline lookup yields CDR1 SQVTM and CDR2 ANQGSEA. CDR3 nucleotide sequence: TGCAGCGTAATCTCTGGGGCCAACGTCCTGACTTTC. This gives the protein CSVISGANVLTF.

The chain links TRBV4-1 to TRBJ2-7, with D tentatively TRBD2 (6 bases). Looked up from germline, CDR1 is MGHRA and CDR2 is YSYEKL. V gave up 4 bases and J gave up 2 bases, with 15 bases separating them. The CDR3 has 15 amino acids. Here the CDR3 reads CASSRNSGGTYEQYF. DNA for the CDR3: TGCGCCAGCAGCCGAAATAGCGGAGGAACCTACGAGCAGTACTTC.

The rearrangement joins TRBV19 to TRBJ2-5; tentatively, D is TRBD1 or TRBD2 (6 bases each). The CDR3 sequence is 17 residues long. Trimming cost V 6 bases and J 0 bases, with 20 bases left between them. Looked up from germline, CDR1 is LNHDA and CDR2 is SQIVND (reference sequence). In DNA, the CDR3 is TGTGCCAGTAGCCCGTCAGGACCGGGGGCGTACCAAGAGACCCAGTACTTC. Residues: CASSPSGPGAYQETQYF.

V is TRBV13 and J is TRBJ1-5; the match to TRBD1 covers 7 bases. The CDR3 totals 15 residues. The V gene end was trimmed by 4 bases and the J gene end by 2 bases; junction bases not matched to a gene: 5. CDR1 is PRHDT and CDR2 is FYEKMQ in the germline V gene (reference sequence). CDR3: CASSYGQDGNQPQHF. The DNA for the CDR3 is TGTGCCAGCAGCTATGGACAGGATGGCAATCAGCCCCAGCATTTT.

V usage is TRBV7-6 and J usage is TRBJ2-3; a possible D gene is TRBD1 (5 bases). Trimming shortened V by 1 base and J by 2 bases, and 13 bases separated the two germline ends. This CDR3 region has 16 residues. The germline V gene encodes CDR1 SGHVS and CDR2 FNYEAQ. CDR3: CASSLGVGANTDTQYF. DNA of the CDR3: TGTGCCAGCAGCTTAGGTGTAGGGGCAAACACAGATACGCAGTATTTT.

This clone was counted between two and nine times. The rearrangement uses TRBV27 and TRBJ1-5; the match to TRBD1 covers 12 bases. J was trimmed by 7 bases and V by 4 bases; bases with no gene match: 5. Germline CDR1 reads MNHEY; CDR2 reads SMNVEV (reference sequence). The CDR3 has 15 amino acids. CDR3 sequence: CASSSGTGGRQPQHF. The CDR3 bases are TGTGCCAGCAGTTCAGGGACAGGGGGCCGACAGCCCCAGCATTTT.

CDR3 sequence (DNA): TGTGCCAGCAGTTCCGGGACGGAGCAAGAGACCCAGTACTTC. Its protein is CASSSGTEQETQYF. The chain has TRBV13 and TRBJ2-5, with D perhaps TRBD1 or TRBD2 (5 bases each). The CDR3 is made up of 14 amino acids. The germline gives CDR1 PRHDT, CDR2 FYEKMQ (reference sequence). Deletions cut 6 bases from V and 2 bases from J, with 13 bases between.

This chain links TRBV7-9 with TRBJ2-1, with D possibly TRBD1 on 6 matching bases. V dropped 7 bases and J dropped 0 bases, with 13 bases sitting between them. The germline V gene encodes CDR1 SEHNR and CDR2 FQNEAQ (reference sequence). The CDR3 totals 15 residues. CDR3 nucleotides: TGTGCCAGCATTAAAGGGGGTAGCTCCTACAATGAGCAGTTCTTC. This codes for CASIKGGSSYNEQFF.

The chain joins TRBV14 to TRBJ2-5; D is possibly TRBD1 (5 bases). The CDR3 has 16 residues. V was trimmed by 0 bases and J by 4 bases, leaving 15 bases between them. Germline V gene sequence: CDR1 SGHDN, CDR2 FVKESK. In DNA form, the CDR3 reads TGTGCCAGCAGCCAAGAAGCCAGGGTTTTGGGAGAGACCCAGTACTTC. It is translated as CASSQEARVLGETQYF.

Here the CDR3 DNA reads TGTGCCAGCAGTTTGTCAACAGGGATCTTCGTGAATTCACCCCTCCACTTT. Translated: CASSLSTGIFVNSPLHF. The rearrangement joins TRBV27 to TRBJ1-6, with a tentative D call TRBD1 (6 bases). The germline gives CDR1 MNHEY, CDR2 SMNVEV (reference sequence). The V and J ends lost 3 bases and 7 bases respectively, with 19 bases between them. The CDR3 sequence is 17 residues long.

This clone has a handful of counts. The chain uses TRBV25-1 and TRBJ1-1; weak D call: TRBD1 (6 bases). Trimming shortened V by 5 bases and J by 7 bases, and 8 bases separated the two germline ends. Germline CDR1 is MGHDK and CDR2 is SYGVNS. CDR3 length: 11 residues. CDR3 amino acids: CASSIRGEAFF. The CDR3, as DNA: TGTGCCAGCAGTATCAGGGGTGAAGCTTTCTTT.

J is TRBJ2-7 and V is TRBV29-1; the match to TRBD1 covers 8 bases. The CDR3 is made up of 14 amino acids. Unmatched junction bases numbered 6, after V lost 4 bases and J lost 1 base. From germline, CDR1 is SQVTM and CDR2 ANQGSEA. CDR3 bases: TGCAGCGTTGTACACGGGACAGGATCCTACGAGCAGTACTTC. This gives the protein CSVVHGTGSYEQYF.

This clone was seen once. The V gene is TRBV5-4, the J gene TRBJ2-1; D remains ambiguous. Looked up from germline, CDR1 is SGHNT and CDR2 is YYREEE (reference sequence). Trimming took off 0 bases at V and 6 bases at J, with 16 bases between the two ends. This CDR3 region has 16 residues. CDR3 nucleotide sequence: TGTGCCAGCAGCTTGGATCCGGGCCTTCTGATCAATGAGCAGTTCTTC. It codes for CASSLDPGLLINEQFF.